This record concerns one T cell receptor (beta chain) sequence. Assay used: immunoSEQ multiplex PCR; TCRdb lists only in-frame clones, some missing. The data hold 180,000 or so clones, with 88% observed a single time. The source of the sample is a study of T cell responses to AZD1222 COVID-19 vaccine. CDR3 length equals 13 residues. Germline loops: CDR1 SGHAT, CDR2 FQDESV (reference sequence). Between the trimmed V and J ends, which lost 5 bases and 4 bases, there was a span of 9 bases. V gene TRBV11-1 combines with J gene TRBJ1-3; no definite D call. Sequenced here: peripheral blood, sampled 28 days after the second AZD1222 dose. The receptor comes from an adult who received the AZD1222 COVID-19 vaccine. CDR3 nucleotide sequence: TGTGCCAGCAGCCCGTGGGGAGGAAACACCATATATTTT. It encodes CASSPWGGNTIYF.